One T cell receptor (beta chain) is described in this entry. What it recognizes is unknown. The sample is drawn from a study of T cell responses to AZD1222 COVID-19 vaccine. Germline assignment: CDR1 SGHTA and CDR2 FQGTGA. The CDR3 contains 14 residues. V was pared by 7 bases and J by 7 bases, with 19 bases between. Data came from immunoSEQ multiplex PCR; TCRdb stores just in-frame clones and leaves some out. The table shows around 190,000 clones, with 70% to 90% occurring only once. Study outcomes and limitations: A rise in Spike-specific TCR breadth and depth followed two AZD1222 doses. The donors showed a predominance of white British ancestry and of females, with possible underestimation of clonal diversity.

The chain combines TRBV7-3 with TRBJ1-2; no reliable D call. Sequencing used peripheral blood, obtained 28 days after the second AZD1222 dose. This TCR came from an adult who received the AZD1222 COVID-19 vaccine. CDR3: CASNAARAPGGYTF. As DNA, the CDR3 is TGTGCCAGCAACGCCGCGAGGGCCCCTGGTGGCTACACCTTC.